This T cell receptor (beta chain) was profiled in a study of blood T cell repertoires in COVID-19. Across the whole study: PBMCs, B-cell-depleted T cells, or T cells provided the cDNA or gDNA that made up the material.

Repertoires were generated with immunoSEQ multiplex PCR, while TCRdb's copy carries only in-frame clones and drops some. The sample includes approximately 400,000 clones, approximately 88% of them seen just once. V shed 3 bases and J 5 bases; nucleotides not matched to a gene: 15. The V gene's germline CDR1 is SGHRS and CDR2 YFSETQ. The length of the CDR3 is 17 residues. This receptor was identified in a woman aged 45-59 years with COVID-19, enrolled during active disease. The V gene is TRBV5-1, the J gene TRBJ1-1, with 8 bases matching TRBD1. The sequenced material came from peripheral blood. The DNA for the CDR3 is TGCGCCAGCAGCTGGATCGGAACCGGACAGGGAGGGACTGAAGCTTTCTTT. It codes for CASSWIGTGQGGTEAFF.